The clone carrying this T cell receptor (beta chain) has a single count. Its target is unknown. The data were taken from a study of immune cell composition in non-small cell lung cancer. The overall study: Most cases were lung adenocarcinoma or squamous cell carcinoma. Study-level findings and limits: Tumour-associated clones >0.5% occurred in approximately 32% of adenocarcinomas, roughly 80% of squamous.

This table comes from immunoSEQ multiplex PCR, and its TCRdb copy is limited to in-frame clones, with some not included. The profile shows roughly 8,300 clones, roughly 80% of them singletons. Per the germline V gene, CDR1 is SGHTA and CDR2 is FQGTGA. This CDR3 is 22 amino acids long. Trimming removed 5 bases from V and 2 bases from J; junction bases left unmatched: 24. This sequence originates from a human donor with non-small cell lung cancer. The chain couples TRBV7-3 to TRBJ2-1, with 10 bases identical to TRBD1. Sequenced input: lung tumor tissue. The CDR3 is CASSPRGRQGAWVNTTYNEQFF. Written as DNA, the CDR3 is TGTGCCAGCAGCCCCCGAGGCCGACAGGGGGCCTGGGTTAACACAACCTACAATGAGCAGTTCTTC.